Listed below are T cell receptor beta chains from one sample, sequenced in a study of vaccination and CD4 T cells after COVID-19. TCRdb re-analysed the PCR reads in MiXCR, keeping a single row per CDR3 protein. The sample has over 25,000 distinct CDR3 sequences, about 60% seen once. These receptors are not linked to any known antigen. The sequences come from CD4+ T cells from blood, cultured in vitro, collected after SARS-CoV-2 vaccination. These receptors were obtained from a human donor who received a COVID-19 vaccine. The CDR3 runs from the conserved cysteine through the conserved F or W. A D gene is named only where the DNA matches it firmly. A clone size is listed for some rows: how often the clone was seen (once, few, many), or a class if it is expanded.

J gene: TRBJ2-7; clone size: NA; D gene: TRBD2; V gene: TRBV7-9; CDR3 DNA: TGTGCCAGCAGCCCCCGGGGAAGCGGGGGGGCGAGGGACGAGCAGTACTTC; CDR3 protein: CASSPRGSGGARDEQYF
J gene: TRBJ2-1; clone size: NA; D gene: NA; V gene: TRBV19; CDR3 DNA: TGTGCCAGTAGTAGACGGGGGACCAATGAGCAGTTCTTC; CDR3 protein: CASSRRGTNEQFF
J gene: TRBJ1-5; clone size: once; D gene: NA; V gene: TRBV7-9; CDR3 DNA: TGTGCCAGCAGCTTAGGACGAGCCTATAGCAATCAGCCCCAGCATTTT; CDR3 protein: CASSLGRAYSNQPQHF
J gene: TRBJ2-3; clone size: few; D gene: TRBD2; V gene: TRBV11-3; CDR3 DNA: TGTGCCAGCAGCTTCGGACTAGACACAGATACGCAGTATTTT; CDR3 protein: CASSFGLDTDTQYF
J gene: TRBJ1-2; clone size: NA; D gene: NA; V gene: TRBV20-1; CDR3 DNA: TGCAGTGCTAGAGAGGGGAACAGGGTTTCCCCTAGGGGTGGCTACACCTTC; CDR3 protein: CSAREGNRVSPRGGYTF
J gene: TRBJ1-2; clone size: NA; D gene: NA; V gene: TRBV28; CDR3 DNA: TGTGCCAGCAGTCAGGGGCGCTACACCTTC; CDR3 protein: CASSQGRYTF
J gene: TRBJ1-2; clone size: NA; D gene: NA; V gene: TRBV12-3/TRBV12-4; CDR3 DNA: TGTGCCAGCAGTTCCCGGCCGGCCCCTCCTAAGTATGGCTACACCTTC; CDR3 protein: CASSSRPAPPKYGYTF
J gene: TRBJ1-5; clone size: NA; D gene: NA; V gene: TRBV19; CDR3 DNA: TGTGCCAGTAGGGAAAATTCGAGCAATCAGCCCCAGCATTTT; CDR3 protein: CASRENSSNQPQHF
J gene: TRBJ2-3; clone size: NA; D gene: NA; V gene: TRBV19; CDR3 DNA: TGTGCCACCCTGGACAGTGGGGTCACAGATACGCAGTATTTT; CDR3 protein: CATLDSGVTDTQYF
J gene: TRBJ2-5; clone size: NA; D gene: TRBD1; V gene: TRBV19; CDR3 DNA: TGTGCCAGTAGTTTGGTCTTAGGGGGTGACAGGGGTTCCGAGACCCAGTACTTC; CDR3 protein: CASSLVLGGDRGSETQYF
J gene: TRBJ2-5; clone size: NA; D gene: TRBD2; V gene: TRBV5-1; CDR3 DNA: TGCGCCAGCAGCTTGATCGGGAACGCTGGGGGACTAGCGGGGGGCCAAGAGACCCAGTACTTC; CDR3 protein: CASSLIGNAGGLAGGQETQYF
J gene: TRBJ2-7; clone size: few; D gene: NA; V gene: TRBV2; CDR3 DNA: TGTGCCAGCTTACGGGACTCGAGCTCCTACGAGCAGTACTTC; CDR3 protein: CASLRDSSSYEQYF
J gene: TRBJ1-1; clone size: few; D gene: NA; V gene: TRBV6-5; CDR3 DNA: TGTGCCAGCAGTTACGGTCTGTACCAGAACACTGAAGCTTTCTTT; CDR3 protein: CASSYGLYQNTEAFF
J gene: TRBJ2-2; clone size: NA; D gene: NA; V gene: TRBV6-1; CDR3 DNA: TGTGCCAGCGGACAGCTAAACACCGGGGAGCTGTTTTTT; CDR3 protein: CASGQLNTGELFF
J gene: TRBJ2-1; clone size: few; D gene: TRBD1; V gene: TRBV18; CDR3 DNA: TGTGCCAGCTCACCACCGTCTGTTAGGGGGACAGGGCGGAATGAGCAGTTCTTC; CDR3 protein: CASSPPSVRGTGRNEQFF
J gene: TRBJ2-1; clone size: NA; D gene: TRBD2; V gene: TRBV7-2; CDR3 DNA: TGTGCCAGCAGCGGGCCGGGGGGGCCGAATGAGCAGTTCTTC; CDR3 protein: CASSGPGGPNEQFF
J gene: TRBJ1-5; clone size: NA; D gene: NA; V gene: TRBV11-2; CDR3 DNA: TGTGCCAGCAGCTTAGGGGTCGGAGACAATCAGCCCCAGCATTTT; CDR3 protein: CASSLGVGDNQPQHF
J gene: TRBJ1-3; clone size: NA; D gene: NA; V gene: TRBV5-1; CDR3 DNA: TGCGCCAGCACATTGGACAACCCTGGAAACACCATATATTTT; CDR3 protein: CASTLDNPGNTIYF
J gene: TRBJ1-2; clone size: NA; D gene: TRBD1; V gene: TRBV5-6; CDR3 DNA: TGTGCCAGCACCCTGCAGGGGGTTGCGGGCTACACCTTC; CDR3 protein: CASTLQGVAGYTF
J gene: TRBJ1-3; clone size: NA; D gene: TRBD1; V gene: TRBV5-1; CDR3 DNA: TGCGCCAGCAGCCGTCAAGACAGGGGGTCGGGAAACACCATATATTTT; CDR3 protein: CASSRQDRGSGNTIYF
J gene: TRBJ2-7; clone size: few; D gene: TRBD2; V gene: TRBV25-1; CDR3 DNA: TGTGCCAGCAGTGACAATATGGCTAGCGGCTCCTACGAGCAGTACTTC; CDR3 protein: CASSDNMASGSYEQYF
J gene: TRBJ2-5; clone size: NA; D gene: NA; V gene: TRBV20-1; CDR3 DNA: TGCAGTGCTCAAGGGGTCCAAGAGACCCAGTACTTC; CDR3 protein: CSAQGVQETQYF
J gene: TRBJ1-6; clone size: NA; D gene: NA; V gene: TRBV5-6; CDR3 DNA: TGTGCCAGCAGCTTCGGGTGGGGGGGCCAGAGTTCACCCCTCCACTTT; CDR3 protein: CASSFGWGGQSSPLHF
J gene: TRBJ2-1; clone size: few; D gene: NA; V gene: TRBV19; CDR3 DNA: TGTGCCAGTACGCCTAGGGCCGGCGGCAATGAGCAGTTCTTC; CDR3 protein: CASTPRAGGNEQFF
J gene: TRBJ1-6; clone size: NA; D gene: TRBD1; V gene: TRBV20-1; CDR3 DNA: TGCAGTGCCGAGGGGGCCCCTAATTCACCCCTCCACTTT; CDR3 protein: CSAEGAPNSPLHF
J gene: TRBJ1-5; clone size: NA; D gene: NA; V gene: TRBV6-5; CDR3 DNA: TGTGCCAGCAGTTATCAGGCCTCCCGGGGTCAGCCCCAGCATTTT; CDR3 protein: CASSYQASRGQPQHF
J gene: TRBJ1-2; clone size: once; D gene: TRBD1; V gene: TRBV15; CDR3 DNA: TGTGCCACCAGCAGAGAATTAGGGACAGGGTGGGGCTACACCTTC; CDR3 protein: CATSRELGTGWGYTF
J gene: TRBJ1-1; clone size: few; D gene: NA; V gene: TRBV30; CDR3 DNA: TGTGCCTGGAGTGTTGTCGGTGACACTGAAGCTTTCTTT; CDR3 protein: CAWSVVGDTEAFF
J gene: TRBJ1-2; clone size: NA; D gene: NA; V gene: TRBV4-1; CDR3 DNA: TGCGCCAGCAGCCAAGATCGTGCAGGACAGACCTATGGCTACACCTTC; CDR3 protein: CASSQDRAGQTYGYTF
J gene: TRBJ1-1; clone size: few; D gene: NA; V gene: TRBV5-1; CDR3 DNA: TGCGCCAGCAGCTCGGACAGTTTTGTTGGCACTGAAGCTTTCTTT; CDR3 protein: CASSSDSFVGTEAFF
J gene: TRBJ2-5; clone size: NA; D gene: NA; V gene: TRBV10-1; CDR3 DNA: TGCGCCAGCAGTGAAGGGTTGGAGACCCAGTACTTC; CDR3 protein: CASSEGLETQYF